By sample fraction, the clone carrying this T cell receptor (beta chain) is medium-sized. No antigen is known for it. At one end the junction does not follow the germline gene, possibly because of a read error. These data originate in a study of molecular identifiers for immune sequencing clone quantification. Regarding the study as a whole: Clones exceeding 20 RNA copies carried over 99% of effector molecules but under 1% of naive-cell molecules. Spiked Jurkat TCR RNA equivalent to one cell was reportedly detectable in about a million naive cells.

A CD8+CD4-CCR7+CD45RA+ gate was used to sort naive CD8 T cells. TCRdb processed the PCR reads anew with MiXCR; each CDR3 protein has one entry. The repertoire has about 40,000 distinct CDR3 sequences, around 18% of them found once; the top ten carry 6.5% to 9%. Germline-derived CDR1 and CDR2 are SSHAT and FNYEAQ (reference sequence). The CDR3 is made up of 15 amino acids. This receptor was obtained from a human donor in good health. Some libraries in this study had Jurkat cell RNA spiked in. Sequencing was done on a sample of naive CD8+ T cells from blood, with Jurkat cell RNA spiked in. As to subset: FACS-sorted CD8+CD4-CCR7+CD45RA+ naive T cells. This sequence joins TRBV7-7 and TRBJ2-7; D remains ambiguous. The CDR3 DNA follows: TGTGCTAGCAGCTTCTTCGCTCCTATCTCCTACGAGCAGTACTTC. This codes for CASSFFAPISYEQYF.